This T cell receptor beta chain was identified in a study of T cells in Graves' hyperthyroidism and ophthalmopathy (dated by TCRdb to between 2018 and 2021). As for the study more broadly: Peripheral blood samples were taken at initial diagnosis, before any treatment was given. After blood sampling, hyperthyroidism patients were treated with methimazole at a starting dose of 30 mg daily, and ophthalmopathy patients were treated with high-dose intravenous methylprednisolone. For training and testing, the 80 to 100 patients in the discovery cohort were randomly divided in a 7:3 ratio. According to the paper, TCR Vbeta CDR3 sequencing was carried out on about 140 peripheral blood samples, which came from fewer than 50 ophthalmopathy, around 75 hyperthyroidism and approximately 17 progressor patients. Prospective prediction of ophthalmopathy was tested in an independent validation cohort consisting of 18 hyperthyroidism patients and more than 15 patients who later progressed to ophthalmopathy. To identify distinguishing TCR V-J signatures, a discovery cohort of some 100 patients was used, comprising 43 with Graves' ophthalmopathy and about 59 with stable Graves' hyperthyroidism. In six Graves' hyperthyroidism patients, the study also compared T-cell repertoires from thyroid tissue with T-cell repertoires from blood.

This clonotype was seen a single time. Its antigen remains unidentified. No much larger clonotype is one base removed from it; base qualities were not supplied. One read is thin evidence. The hyperthyroidism patients were between 18 and 65 years old and newly diagnosed, with a disease duration of less than 2 months. The study excluded patients with uncontrolled infections, other autoimmune diseases, pregnancy or lactation. Diagnoses were established on the basis of clinical symptoms, serum thyroxine and TRAb, thyroid ultrasound, and orbital computed tomography. For progressor patients, blood was drawn at the first diagnosis of hyperthyroidism, before any ophthalmopathy symptoms had appeared. Ficoll-Paque density gradient centrifugation was used to isolate PBMCs from around 10 ml of fresh peripheral blood. Progressor patients were defined as those initially diagnosed with Graves' hyperthyroidism in whom ophthalmopathy developed during follow-up. Total RNA was extracted with Trizol reagent, and quality was checked on an Agilent 2100 Bioanalyzer.

The TCR beta CDR3 regions were amplified from RNA transcripts. The first round of RT-PCR for the TCR CDR3 was performed with the HTBI primer set and the Qiagen OneStep RT-PCR kit. Libraries were constructed in a second round of multiplex PCR, after which size selection and purification were carried out. Libraries were sequenced paired-end with 100 bp reads on an Illumina HiSeq2000. In the source study's methods: SOAPnuke was used to process the raw data, removing reads that contained adapters or uncalled bases, had a mean Phred below 15, or lacked an exact match to the constant primer or identifier. High-quality paired reads were merged using COPE v1.2.5, and each unique nucleotide sequence was defined as a clonotype. Clonotypes were aligned to IMGT TRBV, TRBD and TRBJ reference segments using MiTCR v1.1. Analysis was restricted to V-J combinations with a frequency above 0.0001, which covered 98% to 99.2% of repertoires. The TCS score was defined as the ratio of F50 (clonal expansion) to E x V (chaos), calculated using BLOSUM62-based TCRdist between CDR3 peptides within each V-J. Welch's t-statistics and random forest reduced 514 V-J features to fewer than 15, which were used in a naive Bayes classifier (R e1071). The public reads were reprocessed in TCRdb via fastp at Q25 and MiXCR, keeping in-frame beta chains. For every CDR3 protein sequence, its rows merge into one entry that carries the most common genes and DNA. In this record, the V and J calls reflect TCRdb's handling and not the investigators' own analysis. The sample table contains roughly 250,000 distinct CDR3 sequences; only one count was recorded for about 14% of them. The top ten clonotypes cover approximately 12% of the sample.

Findings and caveats that apply to the study as a whole: In cross-validation, a model built on a 13 V-J signature told ophthalmopathy apart from stable hyperthyroidism with under 90% sensitivity and approximately 81% specificity, and in testing the same model reached 80%/75%. Blood samples also contained most of the expanded thyroid clonotypes (frequency above 0.001), which suggests that blood repertoires may reflect thyroid immune responses. Sample size was not statistically predetermined, and blinding of investigators to group allocation was not performed. In validation, the model predicted progression to ophthalmopathy with 60% to 71% sensitivity and around 72% specificity, a median of around six months before onset.

The trim is 7 bases for V and 0 bases for J, with a gap of 13 bases between the germline ends. Via the germline V gene, CDR1 is SGHTA and CDR2 FQGNSA. Spanning cysteine to phenylalanine, the CDR3 consists of 15 amino acids. Just the 45-base CDR3 DNA is kept, in frame starting at base 1. The clonotype was recovered from a woman aged 40 to 50 with Graves' hyperthyroidism that later progressed to Graves' ophthalmopathy. The chain is encoded by TRBV7-2 joined to TRBJ1-5; TRBD1 is perhaps the D gene, given 5 matching bases. The sequencing sample was made of blood. The sequence in DNA is TGTGCCAGCAAATCGGGGGAAAATAGCAATCAGCCCCAGCATTTT. Its protein reads: CASKSGENSNQPQHF.